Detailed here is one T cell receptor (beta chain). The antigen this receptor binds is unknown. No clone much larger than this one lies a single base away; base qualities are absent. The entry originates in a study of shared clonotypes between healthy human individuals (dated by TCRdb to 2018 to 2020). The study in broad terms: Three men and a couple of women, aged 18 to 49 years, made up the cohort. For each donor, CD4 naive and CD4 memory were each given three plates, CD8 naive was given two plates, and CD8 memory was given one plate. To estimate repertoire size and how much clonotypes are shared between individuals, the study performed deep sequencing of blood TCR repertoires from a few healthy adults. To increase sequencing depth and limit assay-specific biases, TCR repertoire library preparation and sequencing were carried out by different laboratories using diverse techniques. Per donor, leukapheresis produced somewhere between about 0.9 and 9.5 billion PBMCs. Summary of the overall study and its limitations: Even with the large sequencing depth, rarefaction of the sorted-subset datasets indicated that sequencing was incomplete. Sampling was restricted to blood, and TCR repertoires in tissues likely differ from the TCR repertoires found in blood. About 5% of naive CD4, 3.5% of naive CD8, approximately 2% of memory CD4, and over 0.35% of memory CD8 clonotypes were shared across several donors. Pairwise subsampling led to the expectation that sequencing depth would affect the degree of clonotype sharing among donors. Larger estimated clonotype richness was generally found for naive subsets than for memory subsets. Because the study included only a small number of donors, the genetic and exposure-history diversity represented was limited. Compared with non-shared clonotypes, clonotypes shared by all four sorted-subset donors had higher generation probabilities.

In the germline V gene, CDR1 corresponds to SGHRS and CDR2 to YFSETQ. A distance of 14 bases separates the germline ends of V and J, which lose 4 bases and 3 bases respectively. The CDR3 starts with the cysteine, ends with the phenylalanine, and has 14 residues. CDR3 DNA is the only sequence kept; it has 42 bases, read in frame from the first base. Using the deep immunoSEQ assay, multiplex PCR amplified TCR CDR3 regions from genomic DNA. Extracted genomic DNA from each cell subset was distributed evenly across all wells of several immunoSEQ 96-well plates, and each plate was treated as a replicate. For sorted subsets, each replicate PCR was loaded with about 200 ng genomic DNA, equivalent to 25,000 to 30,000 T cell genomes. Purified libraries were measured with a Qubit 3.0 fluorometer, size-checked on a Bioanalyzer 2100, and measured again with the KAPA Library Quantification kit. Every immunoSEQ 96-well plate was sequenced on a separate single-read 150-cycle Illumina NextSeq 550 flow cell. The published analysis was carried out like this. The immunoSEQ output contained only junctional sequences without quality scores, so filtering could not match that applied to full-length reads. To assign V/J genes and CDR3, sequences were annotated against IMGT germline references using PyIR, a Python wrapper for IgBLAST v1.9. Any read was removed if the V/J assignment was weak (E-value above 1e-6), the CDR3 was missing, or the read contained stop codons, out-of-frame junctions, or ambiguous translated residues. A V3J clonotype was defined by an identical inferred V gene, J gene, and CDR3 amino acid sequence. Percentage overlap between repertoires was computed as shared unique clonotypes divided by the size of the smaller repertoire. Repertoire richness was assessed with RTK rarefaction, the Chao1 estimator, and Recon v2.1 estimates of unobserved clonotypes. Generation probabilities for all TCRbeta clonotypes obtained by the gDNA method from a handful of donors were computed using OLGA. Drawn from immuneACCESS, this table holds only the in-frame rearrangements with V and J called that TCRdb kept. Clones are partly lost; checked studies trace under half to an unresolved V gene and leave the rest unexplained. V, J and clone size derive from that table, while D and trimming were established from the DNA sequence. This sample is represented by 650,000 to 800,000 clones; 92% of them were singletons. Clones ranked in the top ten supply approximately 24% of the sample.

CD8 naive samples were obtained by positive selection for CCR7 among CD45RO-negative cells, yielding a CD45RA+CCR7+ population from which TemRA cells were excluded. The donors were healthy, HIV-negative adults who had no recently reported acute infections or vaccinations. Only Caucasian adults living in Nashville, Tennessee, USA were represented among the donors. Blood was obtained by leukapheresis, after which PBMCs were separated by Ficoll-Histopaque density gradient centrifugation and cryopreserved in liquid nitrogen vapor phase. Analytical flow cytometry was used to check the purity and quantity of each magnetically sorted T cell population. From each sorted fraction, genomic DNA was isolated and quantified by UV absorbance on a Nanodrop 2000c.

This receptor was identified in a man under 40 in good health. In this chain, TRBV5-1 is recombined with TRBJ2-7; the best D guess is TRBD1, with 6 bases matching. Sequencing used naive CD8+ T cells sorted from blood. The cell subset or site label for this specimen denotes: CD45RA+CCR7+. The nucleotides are TGCGCCAGCAGCCCGTCGGGACAAAGCTACGAGCAGTACTTC. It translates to CASSPSGQSYEQYF.